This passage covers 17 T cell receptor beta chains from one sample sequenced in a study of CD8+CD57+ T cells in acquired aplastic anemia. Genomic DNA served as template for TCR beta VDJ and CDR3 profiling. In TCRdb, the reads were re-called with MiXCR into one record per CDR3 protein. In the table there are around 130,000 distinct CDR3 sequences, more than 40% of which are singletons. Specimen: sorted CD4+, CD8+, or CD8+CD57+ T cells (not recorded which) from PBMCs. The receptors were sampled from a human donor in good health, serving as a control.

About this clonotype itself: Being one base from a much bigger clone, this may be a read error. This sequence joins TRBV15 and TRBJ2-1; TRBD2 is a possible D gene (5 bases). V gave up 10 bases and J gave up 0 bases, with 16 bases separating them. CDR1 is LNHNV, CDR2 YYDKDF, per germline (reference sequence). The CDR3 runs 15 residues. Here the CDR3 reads CASIPGSGSYNEQFF. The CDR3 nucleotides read TGTGCCAGCATCCCGGGGTCAGGCTCCTACAATGAGCAGTTCTTC.

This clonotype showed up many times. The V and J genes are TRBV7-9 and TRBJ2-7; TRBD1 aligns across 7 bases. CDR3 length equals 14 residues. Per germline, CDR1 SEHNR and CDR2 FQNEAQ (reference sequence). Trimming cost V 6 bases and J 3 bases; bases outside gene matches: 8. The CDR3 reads CASSTGGQVYEQYF. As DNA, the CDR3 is TGTGCCAGCAGTACTGGTGGACAGGTCTACGAGCAGTACTTC.

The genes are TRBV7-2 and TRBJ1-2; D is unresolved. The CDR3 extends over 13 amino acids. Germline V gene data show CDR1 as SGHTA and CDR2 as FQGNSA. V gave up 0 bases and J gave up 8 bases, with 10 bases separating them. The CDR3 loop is CASSLASERGYTF. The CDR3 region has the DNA TGTGCCAGCAGCTTAGCGTCCGAGAGGGGCTACACCTTC.

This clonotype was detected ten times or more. As DNA, the CDR3 is TGTGCCAGCAGTTACTCGAGCGGGGGCTACAATGAGCAGTTCTTC. This encodes CASSYSSGGYNEQFF. V gene TRBV6-5 combines with J gene TRBJ2-1; the match to TRBD2 covers 8 bases. V lost 0 bases, J lost 3 bases, and 1 base stayed unmatched. The CDR3 runs 15 residues. Germline V gene sequence: CDR1 MNHEY, CDR2 SVGAGI.

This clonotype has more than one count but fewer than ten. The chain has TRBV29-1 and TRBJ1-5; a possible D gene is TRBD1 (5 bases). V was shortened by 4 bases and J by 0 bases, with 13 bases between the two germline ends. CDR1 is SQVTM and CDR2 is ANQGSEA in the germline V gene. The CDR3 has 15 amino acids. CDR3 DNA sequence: TGCAGCGTTGCTAAGGGGAGTGATAGCAATCAGCCCCAGCATTTT. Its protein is CSVAKGSDSNQPQHF.

The CDR3 spells CSVEGAGTGNDYGYTF. CDR3 nucleotides: TGCAGCGTTGAAGGTGCCGGGACAGGGAATGACTATGGCTACACCTTC. The chain has TRBV29-1 and TRBJ1-2, with 9 bases aligning to TRBD1. Germline trimming cut 1 base from V and 3 bases from J; bases unmatched to any gene: 9. The CDR3 has 16 residues. Germline loops: CDR1 SQVTM, CDR2 ANQGSEA.

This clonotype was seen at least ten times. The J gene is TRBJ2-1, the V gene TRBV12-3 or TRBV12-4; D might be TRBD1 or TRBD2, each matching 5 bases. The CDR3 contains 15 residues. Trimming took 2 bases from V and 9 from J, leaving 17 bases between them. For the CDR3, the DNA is TGTGCCAGCAGTTTATTGGCTAGCTTTGGGGGTGAGCAGTTCTTC. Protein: CASSLLASFGGEQFF.

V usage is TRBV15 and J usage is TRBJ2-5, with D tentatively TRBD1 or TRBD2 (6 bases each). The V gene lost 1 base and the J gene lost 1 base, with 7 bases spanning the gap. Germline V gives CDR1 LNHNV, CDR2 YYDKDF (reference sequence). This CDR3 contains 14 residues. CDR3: CATSRGGAQETQYF. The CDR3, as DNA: TGTGCCACCAGCAGAGGGGGGGCCCAAGAGACCCAGTACTTC.

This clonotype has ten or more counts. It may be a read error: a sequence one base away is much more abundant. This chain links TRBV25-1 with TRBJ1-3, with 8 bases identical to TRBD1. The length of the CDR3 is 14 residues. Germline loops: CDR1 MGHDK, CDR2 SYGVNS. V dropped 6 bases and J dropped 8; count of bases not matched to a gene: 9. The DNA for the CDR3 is TGTGCCAGCAGAAGGACAGGGTTGGGAGACACCATATATTTT. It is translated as CASRRTGLGDTIYF. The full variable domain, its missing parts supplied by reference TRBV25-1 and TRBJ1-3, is EADIYQTPRYLVIGTGKKITLECSQTMGHDKMYWYQQDPGMELHLIHYSYGVNSTEKGDLSSESTVSRIRTEHFPLTLESARPSHTSQYLCASRRTGLGDTIYFGEGSWLTVV.

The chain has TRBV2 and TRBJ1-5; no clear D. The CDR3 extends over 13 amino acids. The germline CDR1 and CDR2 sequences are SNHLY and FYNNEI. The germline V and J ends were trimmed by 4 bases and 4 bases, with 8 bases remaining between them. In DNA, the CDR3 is TGTGCCAGCAGTGGAAGTATGAATCAGCCCCAGCATTTT. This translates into CASSGSMNQPQHF.

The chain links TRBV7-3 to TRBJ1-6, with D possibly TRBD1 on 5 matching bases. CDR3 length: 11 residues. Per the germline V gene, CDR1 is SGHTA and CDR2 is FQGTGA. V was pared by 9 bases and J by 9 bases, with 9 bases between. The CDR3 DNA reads TGTGCCAGGACCAGGGCTTCACCCCTCCACTTT. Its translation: CARTRASPLHF.

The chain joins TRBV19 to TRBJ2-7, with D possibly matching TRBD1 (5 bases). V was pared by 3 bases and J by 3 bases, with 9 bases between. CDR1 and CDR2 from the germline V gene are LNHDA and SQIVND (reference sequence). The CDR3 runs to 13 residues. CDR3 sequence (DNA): TGTGCCAGTAGTATCTCGACAGACTACGAGCAGTACTTC. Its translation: CASSISTDYEQYF. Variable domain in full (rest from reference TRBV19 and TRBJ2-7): DGGITQSPKYLFRKEGQNVTLSCEQNLNHDAMYWYRQDPGQGLRLIYYSQIVNDFQKGDIAEGYSVSREKKESFPLTVTSAQKNPTAFYLCASSISTDYEQYFGPGTRLTVT.

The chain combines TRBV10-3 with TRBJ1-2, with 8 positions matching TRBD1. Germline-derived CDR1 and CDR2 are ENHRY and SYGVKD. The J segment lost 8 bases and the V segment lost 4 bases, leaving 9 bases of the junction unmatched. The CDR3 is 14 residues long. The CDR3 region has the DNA TGTGCCATCAGTGTTGGGGGCAGGGGGCAAGGCTACACCTTC. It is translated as CAISVGGRGQGYTF.

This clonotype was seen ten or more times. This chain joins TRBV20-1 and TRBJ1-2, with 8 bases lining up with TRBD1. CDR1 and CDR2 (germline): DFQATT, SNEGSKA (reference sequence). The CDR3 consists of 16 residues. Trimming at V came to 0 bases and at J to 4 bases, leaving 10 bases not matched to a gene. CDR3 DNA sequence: TGCAGTGCTAGAGAGCCGGGACAGGCCATCTTCTATGGCTACACCTTC. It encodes CSAREPGQAIFYGYTF.

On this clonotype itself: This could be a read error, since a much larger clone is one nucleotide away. The CDR3 DNA reads as TGTGCCAGCAGAGACTTTTACAATGAGCAGTACTTC. It is translated as CASRDFYNEQYF. This chain joins TRBV6-2 or TRBV6-3 and TRBJ2-7; D gene uncertain. The CDR3 runs to 12 residues. Germline CDR1 MNHEY, CDR2 SVGEGT. The V end was cut by 6 bases, the J end by 7 bases, with 13 bases between.

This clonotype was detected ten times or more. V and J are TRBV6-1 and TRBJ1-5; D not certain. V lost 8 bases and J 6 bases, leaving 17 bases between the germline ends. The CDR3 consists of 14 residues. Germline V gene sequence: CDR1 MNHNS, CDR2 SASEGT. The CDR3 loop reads CASSGDDLFQPQHF. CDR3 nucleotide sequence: TGTGCCAGCTCGGGAGACGATCTGTTTCAGCCCCAGCATTTT.

The CDR3 coding sequence is TGTGCCAGCAGCTTAACGACAACCGGGGAGCTGTTTTTT. Translated: CASSLTTTGELFF. J is TRBJ2-2 and V is TRBV7-3; no clear D. The germline V and J ends were trimmed by 0 bases and 5 bases, with 4 bases remaining between them. In germline, CDR1 is SGHTA, CDR2 FQGTGA. This CDR3 spans 13 amino acids.